The table lists the clone carrying this T cell receptor (beta chain) with many counts. The CDR3 runs 14 residues. In germline, CDR1 is DFQATT, CDR2 SNEGSKA (reference sequence). With 6 bases removed from V and 0 bases from J, the gap between germline ends came to 14 bases. For TCRbeta, the library was prepared with unique molecular identifiers. TCRdb reprocessed the PCR reads via MiXCR and lists one record per CDR3 protein. Among tens of thousands of distinct CDR3 sequences listed, roughly 5% were seen once. This specimen comes from a study of T-cell reconstitution after alpha-beta-depleted transplantation in children.

This TCR came from a female patient aged 2-9 years who had a stem cell transplant for aplastic anemia, so the T cells may come from the graft donor. The chain uses TRBV20-1 and TRBJ1-2; D not certain. The input for sequencing was PBMCs, mostly from graft donor cells, taken 60 days after TCRalphabeta/CD19-depleted stem cell transplant. CDR3 loop: CSAWNRHTNYGYTF. CDR3 DNA sequence: TGCAGTGCGTGGAACCGTCATACTAACTATGGCTACACCTTC.